This T cell receptor beta chain was captured in a study of blood T cell repertoires in COVID-19. The CDR3 has 14 residues. Using immunoSEQ multiplex PCR, the repertoire was profiled, and TCRdb retains in-frame clones only, with some absent. The sample has about 380,000 clones, around 89% seen once. Participants were aged about 18 to 100 years from 20 to 30 US areas. This TCR came from a woman between 18 and 29 years old who had recovered from COVID-19. The chain couples TRBV21-1 to TRBJ2-7; the table's D call TRBD1 went unverified against the DNA. TRBV21-1 is shown as a pseudogene. The sequenced sample was PBMCs or T cells enriched from blood (not recorded which). The CDR3 nucleotides read TGTGCCAGCAGCAAAGGTACCGACACCTACGAGCAGTACTTC. Protein: CASSKGTDTYEQYF.